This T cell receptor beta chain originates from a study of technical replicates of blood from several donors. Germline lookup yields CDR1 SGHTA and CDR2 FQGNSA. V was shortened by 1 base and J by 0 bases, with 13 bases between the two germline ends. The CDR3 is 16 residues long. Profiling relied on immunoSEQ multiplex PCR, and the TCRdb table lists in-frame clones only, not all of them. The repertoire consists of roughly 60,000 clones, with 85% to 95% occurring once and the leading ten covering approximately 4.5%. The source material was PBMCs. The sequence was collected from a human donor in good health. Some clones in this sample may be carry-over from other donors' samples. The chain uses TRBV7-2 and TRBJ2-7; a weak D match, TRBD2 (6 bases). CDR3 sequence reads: CASSLGGGFNSYEQYF. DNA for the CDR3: TGTGCCAGCAGCTTAGGAGGAGGGTTTAACTCCTACGAGCAGTACTTC.